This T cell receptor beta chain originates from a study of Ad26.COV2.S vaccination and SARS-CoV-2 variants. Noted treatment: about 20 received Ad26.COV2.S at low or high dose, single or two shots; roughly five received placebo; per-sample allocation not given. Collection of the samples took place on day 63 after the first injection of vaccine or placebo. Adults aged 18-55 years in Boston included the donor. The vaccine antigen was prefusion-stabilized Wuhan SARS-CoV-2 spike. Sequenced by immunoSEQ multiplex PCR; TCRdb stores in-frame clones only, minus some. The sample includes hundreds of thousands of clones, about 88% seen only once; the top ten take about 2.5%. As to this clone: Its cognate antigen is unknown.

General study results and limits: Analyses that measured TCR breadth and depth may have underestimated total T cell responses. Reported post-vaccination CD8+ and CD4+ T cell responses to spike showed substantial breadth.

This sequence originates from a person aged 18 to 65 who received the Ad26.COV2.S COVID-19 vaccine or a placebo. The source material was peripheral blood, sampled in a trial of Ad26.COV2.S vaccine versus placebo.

CDR3 DNA sequence: TGTGCCAGCAGCGCGGCTAGTCGTGGCACAGATACGCAGTATTTT. Residues: CASSAASRGTDTQYF. V and J are TRBV9 and TRBJ2-3; D gene unclear. The CDR3 contains 15 residues. Trimming removed 3 bases from V and 1 base from J, with 12 bases in between. Germline V lookup: CDR1 SGDLS, CDR2 YYNGEE. The full variable domain, rest sourced from reference TRBV9 and TRBJ2-3, is DSGVTQTPKHLITATGQRVTLRCSPRSGDLSVYWYQQSLDQGLQFLIQYYNGEERAKGNILERFSAQQFPDLHSELNLSSLELGDSALYFCASSAASRGTDTQYFGPGTRLTVL.